The entry below describes one T cell receptor (beta chain). Germline is not matched at one junction end, which may reflect a read error. This sample is drawn from a study of blood T cells in healthy people across ages. The germline V gene has CDR1 SQVTM and CDR2 ANQGSEA. This CDR3 spans 13 amino acids. The second PCR ran about 6 to 12 cycles with a sample-barcoded 5' primer and J-beta primers. A template-switch adaptor that had 12 random nucleotides put a tag on each cDNA molecule. TCRdb ran MiXCR on the 5' RACE reads and lists one entry per CDR3 protein. This sample has about a million distinct CDR3 sequences, with 45% to 50% found just once.

Input material: blood. The V call is TRBV29-1, the J call TRBJ2-5; possibly TRBD2 for D (6 bases). The receptor's source is a man aged 30 to 39 in good health. The CDR3 protein is CSVSPGLQETRYF. DNA of the CDR3: TGCAGCGTTTCTCCGGGACTCCAAGAGACCCGGTACTTC. Full variable domain (rest looked up from reference TRBV29-1 and TRBJ2-5): SAVISQKPSRDICQRGTSLTIQCQVDSQVTMMFWYRQQPGQSLTLIATANQGSEATYESGFVIDKFPISRPNLTFSTLTVSNMSPEDSSIYLCSVSPGLQETRYFGPGTRLLVL.